This T cell receptor (beta chain) was recorded in a study of neoadjuvant anti-PD-1 for oral cavity cancer. Whole-study context: Most patients had three to four biweekly doses of 3 mg/kg nivolumab before resection. Around day 43, patients without progression received a fourth nivolumab dose before surgery.

Details on this clone: The antigen is undetermined.

Only in-frame clones appear in the TCRdb table, and some are missing; sequencing was by immunoSEQ multiplex PCR. The data show some 71,000 clones, about four fifths seen once. Whole-study findings and limits: After neoadjuvant nivolumab, PBMC T cell clonality was significantly higher in non-responders than responders. Each response group had just a few patients in TCR analyses.

This CDR3 is built from 14 residues. V lost 7 bases, J lost 5 bases, and 18 bases lay in between. Germline-derived CDR1 and CDR2 are SQVTM and ANQGSEA. The sequenced sample was PBMCs, obtained before nivolumab (anti-PD-1) treatment. The V gene is TRBV29-1, the J gene TRBJ2-1; D might be TRBD1 (6 bases). The TCR comes from a person aged 35-80 years with oral cavity squamous cell carcinoma. CDR3 DNA: TGCAGCGCCTTAAACAGGGAAAGTAACAATGAGCAGTTCTTC. Protein product: CSALNRESNNEQFF.